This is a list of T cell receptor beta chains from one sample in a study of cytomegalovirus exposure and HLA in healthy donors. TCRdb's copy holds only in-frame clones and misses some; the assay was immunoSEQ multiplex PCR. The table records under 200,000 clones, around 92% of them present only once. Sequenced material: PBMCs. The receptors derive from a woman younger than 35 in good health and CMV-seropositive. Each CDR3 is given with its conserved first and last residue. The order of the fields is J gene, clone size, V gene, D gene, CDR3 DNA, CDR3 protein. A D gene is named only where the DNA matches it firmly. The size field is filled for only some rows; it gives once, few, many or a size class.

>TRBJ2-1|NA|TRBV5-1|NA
TGCGCCAGCAGCTTGGCCATAGTAGCGGAGAATGAGCAGTTCTTC
CASSLAIVAENEQFF
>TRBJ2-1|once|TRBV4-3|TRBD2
TGCGCCAGCAGCCAAGGGACTAGCGGAGTTTACAATGAGCAGTTCTTC
CASSQGTSGVYNEQFF
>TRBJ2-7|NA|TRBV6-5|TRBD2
TGTGCCAGCAGTTACTCCGCGGGGGTCTCCTACGAGCAGTACTTC
CASSYSAGVSYEQYF
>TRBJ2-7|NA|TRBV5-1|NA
TGCGCCAGCAACCCGGGAGCCCTTACCTACGAGCAGTACTTC
CASNPGALTYEQYF
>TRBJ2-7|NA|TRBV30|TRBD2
TGTGCCTGGAGATGGGGCGCGGGAGTCTACGAGCAGTACTTC
CAWRWGAGVYEQYF
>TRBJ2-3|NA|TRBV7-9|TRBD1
TGTGCCAGCAGCTCGCTCGACAGGGCCCTTGGAGATACGCAGTATTTT
CASSSLDRALGDTQYF
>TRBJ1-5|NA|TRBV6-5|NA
TGTGCCAGCAGCCATCGTACGGGGGGCAATCAGCCCCAGCATTTT
CASSHRTGGNQPQHF
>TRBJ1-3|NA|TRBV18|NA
TGTGCCAGCTCACCGAGCAGGGGCAACTCTGGAAACACCATATATTTT
CASSPSRGNSGNTIYF
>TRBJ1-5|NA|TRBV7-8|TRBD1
TGTGCCAGCAACCCGGGACAGGGATGGTATAGCAATCAGCCCCAGCATTTT
CASNPGQGWYSNQPQHF
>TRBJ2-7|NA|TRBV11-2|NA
TGTGCCAGCAGCTTAGGACAGGTAGGCTACGAGCAGTACTTC
CASSLGQVGYEQYF
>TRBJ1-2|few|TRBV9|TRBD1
TGTGCCAGCAGCGCCCGACAGGGTGAGAATTCGTGGGGCTACACCTTC
CASSARQGENSWGYTF
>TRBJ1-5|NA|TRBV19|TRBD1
TGTGCCAGTAGTATAGACCCAGGGGGCCAGCCCCAGCATTTT
CASSIDPGGQPQHF
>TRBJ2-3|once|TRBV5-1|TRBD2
TGCGCCAGCAGCTTAGGGACTACTAGCACAGATACGCAGTATTTT
CASSLGTTSTDTQYF
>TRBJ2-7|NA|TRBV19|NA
TGTGCCAGTAGCCACTACTACGAGCAGTACTTC
CASSHYYEQYF
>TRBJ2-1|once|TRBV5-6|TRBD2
TGTGCCAGCAGCACCACCGGGACTAACAATGAGCAGTTCTTC
CASSTTGTNNEQFF
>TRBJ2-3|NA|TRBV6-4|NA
TGTGCCAGCAGTGATTCCTCTATGTCAGATACGCAGTATTTT
CASSDSSMSDTQYF
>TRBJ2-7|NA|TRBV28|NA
TGTGCCAGCAGTGAAATCGGGACTGTGTATGGTACCGCCTACGAGCAGTACTTC
CASSEIGTVYGTAYEQYF
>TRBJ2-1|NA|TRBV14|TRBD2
TGTGCCAGCAGTACCAAACTAGCGGGAGACCCCTACAATGAGCAGTTCTTC
CASSTKLAGDPYNEQFF
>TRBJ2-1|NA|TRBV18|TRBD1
TGTGCCAGCTCACCAACCGGACAGGTCGATTACAATGAGCAGTTCTTC
CASSPTGQVDYNEQFF
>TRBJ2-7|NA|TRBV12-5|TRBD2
TGTGCTAGTGGTTTGGGGACTAGCGAACTAACCTACGAGCAGTACTTC
CASGLGTSELTYEQYF
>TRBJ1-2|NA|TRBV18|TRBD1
TGTGCCAGCTCACCACAGCCCGGGACAGGGTCGGGCTACACCTTC
CASSPQPGTGSGYTF
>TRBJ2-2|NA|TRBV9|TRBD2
TGTGCCAGCAGGGAGACTAGCGGGAATCGGAACACCGGGGAGCTGTTTTTT
CASRETSGNRNTGELFF
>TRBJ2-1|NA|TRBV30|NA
TGTGCCTGGAGTGAGGCGGGGATCTACAATGAGCAGTTCTTC
CAWSEAGIYNEQFF